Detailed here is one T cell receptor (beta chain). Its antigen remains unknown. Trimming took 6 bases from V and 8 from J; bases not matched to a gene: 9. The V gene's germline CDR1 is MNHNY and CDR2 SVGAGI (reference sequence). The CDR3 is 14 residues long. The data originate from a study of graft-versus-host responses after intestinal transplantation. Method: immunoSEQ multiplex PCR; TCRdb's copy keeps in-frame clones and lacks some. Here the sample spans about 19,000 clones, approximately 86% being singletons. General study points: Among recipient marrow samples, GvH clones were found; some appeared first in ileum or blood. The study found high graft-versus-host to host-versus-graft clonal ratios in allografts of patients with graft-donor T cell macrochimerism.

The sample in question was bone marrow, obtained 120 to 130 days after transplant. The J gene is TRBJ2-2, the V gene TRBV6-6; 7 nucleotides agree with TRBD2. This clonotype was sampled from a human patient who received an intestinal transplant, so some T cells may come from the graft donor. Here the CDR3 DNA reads TGTGCCAGCAGGCTAGCGGTAATAGTTGGGGAGCTGTTTTTT. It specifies CASRLAVIVGELFF.